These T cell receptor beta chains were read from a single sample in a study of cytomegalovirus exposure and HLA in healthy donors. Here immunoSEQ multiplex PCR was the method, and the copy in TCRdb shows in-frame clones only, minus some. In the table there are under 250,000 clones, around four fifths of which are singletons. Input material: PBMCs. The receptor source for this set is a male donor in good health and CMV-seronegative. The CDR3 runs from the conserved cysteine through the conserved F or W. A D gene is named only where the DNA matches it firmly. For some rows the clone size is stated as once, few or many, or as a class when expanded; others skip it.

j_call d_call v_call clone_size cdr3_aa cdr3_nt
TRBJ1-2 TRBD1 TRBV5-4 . CASSQDRGYGYTF TGTGCCAGCAGCCAGGACAGGGGATACGGCTACACCTTC
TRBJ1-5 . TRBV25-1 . CASNNGVHEPQHF TGTGCCAGCAACAACGGGGTTCACGAGCCCCAGCATTTT
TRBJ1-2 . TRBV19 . CASSAGQSHYGYTF TGTGCCAGTAGTGCCGGACAGTCCCACTATGGCTACACCTTC
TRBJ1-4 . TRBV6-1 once CASYINEKLFF TGTGCCAGCTATATCAATGAAAAACTGTTTTTT
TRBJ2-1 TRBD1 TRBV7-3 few CASSDRTGTGLNEQFF TGTGCCAGCAGCGACAGGACAGGAACGGGTCTAAATGAGCAGTTCTTC
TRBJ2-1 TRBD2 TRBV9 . CASSVSGNDNEQFF TGTGCCAGCAGCGTTAGCGGGAACGACAATGAGCAGTTCTTC
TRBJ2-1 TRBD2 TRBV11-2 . CASSFSGRVYNEQFF TGTGCCAGCAGCTTCTCCGGGAGGGTCTACAATGAGCAGTTCTTC
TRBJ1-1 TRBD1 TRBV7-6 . CASSLDRGGTEAFF TGTGCCAGCAGCTTAGACAGGGGTGGCACTGAAGCTTTCTTT
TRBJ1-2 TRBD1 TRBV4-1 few CASSQDQARGRFGYTF TGCGCCAGCAGCCAAGATCAGGCCAGGGGGCGATTTGGCTACACCTTC
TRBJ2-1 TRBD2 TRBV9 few CASSHLAGGGNEQFF TGTGCCAGCAGCCATCTAGCGGGAGGGGGGAATGAGCAGTTCTTC
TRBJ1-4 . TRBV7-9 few CASSRRTADGEEKLFF TGTGCCAGCAGCCGAAGGACAGCCGATGGAGAGGAAAAACTGTTTTTT
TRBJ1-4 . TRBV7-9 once CSSSLDGGKLFF TGTTCCAGCAGCTTAGATGGGGGGAAACTGTTTTTT
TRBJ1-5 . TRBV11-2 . CASSFGTDNQPQHF TGTGCCAGCAGCTTCGGGACTGACAATCAGCCCCAGCATTTT
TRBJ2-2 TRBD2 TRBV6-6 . CASSPHSGEPAGELFF TGTGCCAGCAGTCCCCATAGCGGGGAACCTGCCGGGGAGCTGTTTTTT
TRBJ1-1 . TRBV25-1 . CASSGEAGAITEAFF TGTGCCAGCAGTGGCGAGGCGGGGGCAATCACTGAAGCTTTCTTT
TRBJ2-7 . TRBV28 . CASSIGVYEQYF TGTGCCAGCAGTATAGGGGTCTACGAGCAGTACTTC
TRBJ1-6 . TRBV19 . CASSGTNGFALHF TGTGCCAGTAGTGGGACAAATGGTTTCGCCCTCCACTTT
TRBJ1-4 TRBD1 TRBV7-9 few CASSLGTGGEKLFF TGTGCCAGCAGCCTAGGGACAGGGGGAGAAAAACTGTTTTTT
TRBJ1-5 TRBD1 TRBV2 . CASSEARDRWRQPQHF TGTGCCAGCAGTGAAGCGAGGGACAGGTGGCGGCAGCCCCAGCATTTT
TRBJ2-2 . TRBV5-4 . CASSLVGGTGELFF TGTGCCAGCAGCTTGGTGGGGGGCACCGGGGAGCTGTTTTTT
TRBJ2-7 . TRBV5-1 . CASSLGASGQRIYEQYF TGCGCCAGCAGCTTGGGAGCGTCCGGACAGCGAATCTACGAGCAGTACTTC
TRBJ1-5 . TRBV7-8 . CASSSLGGNSNQPQHF TGTGCCAGCAGCTCCCTGGGAGGGAATAGCAATCAGCCCCAGCATTTT
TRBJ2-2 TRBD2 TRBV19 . CASSRLAGGLNTGELFF TGTGCCAGTAGTAGGCTAGCGGGAGGATTGAACACCGGGGAGCTGTTTTTT
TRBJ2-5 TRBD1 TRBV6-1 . CASIDRGYQETQYF TGTGCCAGCATTGACAGGGGGTACCAAGAGACCCAGTACTTC